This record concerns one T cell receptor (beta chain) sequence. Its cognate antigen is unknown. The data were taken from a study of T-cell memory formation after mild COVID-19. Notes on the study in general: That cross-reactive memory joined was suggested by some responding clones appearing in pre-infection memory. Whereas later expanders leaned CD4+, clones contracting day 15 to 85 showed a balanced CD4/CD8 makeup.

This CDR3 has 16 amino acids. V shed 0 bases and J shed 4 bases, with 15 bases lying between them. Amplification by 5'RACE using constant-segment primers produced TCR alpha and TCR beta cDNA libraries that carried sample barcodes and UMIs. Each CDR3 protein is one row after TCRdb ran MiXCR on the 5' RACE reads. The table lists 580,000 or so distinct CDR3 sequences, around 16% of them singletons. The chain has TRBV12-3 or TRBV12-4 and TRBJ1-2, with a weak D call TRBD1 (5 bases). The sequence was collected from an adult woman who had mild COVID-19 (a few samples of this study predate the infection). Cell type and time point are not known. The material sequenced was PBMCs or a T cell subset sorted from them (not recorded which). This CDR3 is CASSLANPRASYGYTF. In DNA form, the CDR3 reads TGTGCCAGCAGTTTAGCCAATCCCAGGGCTAGCTATGGCTACACCTTC.